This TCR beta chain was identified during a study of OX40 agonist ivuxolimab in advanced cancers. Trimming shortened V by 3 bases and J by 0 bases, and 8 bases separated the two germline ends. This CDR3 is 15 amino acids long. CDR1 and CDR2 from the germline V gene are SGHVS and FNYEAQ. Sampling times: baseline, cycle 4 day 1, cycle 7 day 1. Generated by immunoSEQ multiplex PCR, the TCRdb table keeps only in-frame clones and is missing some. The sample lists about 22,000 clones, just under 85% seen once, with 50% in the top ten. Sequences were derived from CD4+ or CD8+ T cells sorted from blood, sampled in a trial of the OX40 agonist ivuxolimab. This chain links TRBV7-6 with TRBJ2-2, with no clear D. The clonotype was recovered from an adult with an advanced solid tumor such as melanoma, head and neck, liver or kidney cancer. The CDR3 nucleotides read TGTGCCAGCAGCTTGTGGACGACGAACACCGGGGAGCTGTTTTTT. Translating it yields CASSLWTTNTGELFF. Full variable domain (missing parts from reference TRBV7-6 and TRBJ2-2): GAGVSQSPRYKVTKRGQDVALRCDPISGHVSLYWYRQALGQGPEFLTYFNYEAQQDKSGLPNDRFSAERPEGSISTLTIQRTEQRDSAMYRCASSLWTTNTGELFFGEGSRLTVL.